The sequence of this T cell receptor (beta chain) was determined in a study of blood T cell repertoires in COVID-19. The germline V gene encodes CDR1 SGHRS and CDR2 YFSETQ. The CDR3 consists of 13 residues. V was clipped by 3 bases and J by 3 bases, with 9 bases between them. Generated by immunoSEQ multiplex PCR, the TCRdb table keeps only in-frame clones and is missing some. Of about 230,000 clones detected, roughly 79% appear once; the ten largest clones hold 6.5% to 8.5%. The sequenced sample was peripheral blood. The TCR was taken from an elderly woman with COVID-19, enrolled during active disease. The rearrangement links TRBV5-1 to TRBJ1-1, with unresolved D. CDR3 loop: CASSSSGYTEAFF. CDR3 in DNA: TGCGCCAGCAGCTCGTCGGGGTACACTGAAGCTTTCTTT.